A selection of T cell receptor beta chains follows, all from one sample in a study of cytotoxic CD8 clonotypes in ibrutinib-treated CLL. TCRdb's table, derived via immunoSEQ multiplex PCR, lists solely in-frame clones and lacks some. The sample lists approximately 91,000 clones, about 76% seen once, with roughly 4.8% in the top ten. This sample comprised PBMCs, obtained after 12 months of ibrutinib treatment. These receptors originate from a human donor with chronic lymphocytic leukemia. The CDR3 runs from the conserved cysteine through the conserved F or W. A D gene is named only where the DNA matches it firmly. Size tells how often a clone was seen (once, few, many) or the class of an expanded clone, and some rows leave it out.

cdr3_length	clone_size	d_call	v_call	j_call	cdr3_nt	cdr3_aa
11	NA	NA	TRBV30	TRBJ2-7	TGTGCCTGGAGTGGGACCTACGAGCAGTACTTC	CAWSGTYEQYF
16	NA	NA	TRBV18	TRBJ1-1	TGTGCCAGCTCACCACGGGCACCCCTCCTGAACACTGAAGCTTTCTTT	CASSPRAPLLNTEAFF
15	few	TRBD1	TRBV5-1	TRBJ1-5	TGCGCCAGCAGCTTGGAGGGGGCACTTCATCAGCCCCAGCATTTT	CASSLEGALHQPQHF
16	once	TRBD1	TRBV18	TRBJ2-3	TGTGCCAGCTCACCAAGACAGGGGGCCAGCACAGATACGCAGTATTTT	CASSPRQGASTDTQYF
13	NA	NA	TRBV7-8	TRBJ2-5	TGTGCCAGCAGCCCTCTTGCGTGGGAGACCCAGTACTTC	CASSPLAWETQYF
14	few	NA	TRBV28	TRBJ1-5	TGTGCCAGCAGTTTGGGAGGGGGCAATCAGCCCCAGCATTTT	CASSLGGGNQPQHF
15	NA	NA	TRBV13	TRBJ2-7	TGTGCCAGCAGCTTAGGCCTGGCAGTCTCCTACGAGCAGTACTTC	CASSLGLAVSYEQYF
14	NA	TRBD1	TRBV6-5	TRBJ1-2	TGTGCCAGCAGCCAACAGGGGGCACGCTATGGCTACACCTTC	CASSQQGARYGYTF
9	NA	NA	TRBV10-3	TRBJ2-5	TGTGCCTCCGGTTTTCCCCAGTACTTC	CASGFPQYF
17	NA	TRBD2	TRBV28	TRBJ2-7	TGTGCCAGCAGGCGGGACACTAGCGGGGGGGCCGTAAGCGAGCAGTACTTC	CASRRDTSGGAVSEQYF
14	few	TRBD1	TRBV6-4	TRBJ2-3	TGTGCCAGCAGCCCGACAGGGGAGACAGATACGCAGTATTTT	CASSPTGETDTQYF
15	NA	TRBD2	TRBV7-3	TRBJ2-5	TGTGCCAGCAGCTTAACGCCGCTAGCGGGGGCCCCTCAGTACTTC	CASSLTPLAGAPQYF
14	NA	NA	TRBV6-6	TRBJ1-1	TGTGCCAGCAGTTACGGCGGGGGGGACACTGAAGCTTTCTTT	CASSYGGGDTEAFF
15	NA	TRBD2	TRBV5-1	TRBJ2-3	TGCGCCAGCAGCTGGGGGGGAGGACCCACAGATACGCAGTATTTT	CASSWGGGPTDTQYF
18	NA	NA	TRBV7-2	TRBJ1-6	TGTGCCAGCAGCAAGAGGGACACCCGCCCCTCCTATAATTCACCCCTCCACTTT	CASSKRDTRPSYNSPLHF
14	NA	NA	TRBV5-1	TRBJ1-5	TGCGCCAGCAGCTTGGACCCAGCCGGTCAGCCCCAGCATTTT	CASSLDPAGQPQHF
12	few	NA	TRBV9	TRBJ1-2	TGTGCCAGCAGCGCCTCAGAATATGGCTACACCTTC	CASSASEYGYTF
12	NA	NA	TRBV7-9	TRBJ2-7	TGTGCCAGCAGCTTAACAAGCTACGAGCAGTACTTC	CASSLTSYEQYF
13	NA	NA	TRBV12-5	TRBJ2-5	TGTGCTAGTGGGACATCAATCCTTGGGACCCAGTACTTC	CASGTSILGTQYF
14	few	NA	TRBV6-5	TRBJ2-3	TGTGCCAGCAGCTCCGGCAGACTCACAGATACGCAGTATTTT	CASSSGRLTDTQYF
11	NA	NA	TRBV5-1	TRBJ2-7	TGCGCCAGCAGCTTGGGGCCCGAGCAGTACTTC	CASSLGPEQYF
14	NA	TRBD1	TRBV14	TRBJ2-7	TGTGCCAGCAGCCAAGGGACAGGGTCTGCCGAGCAGTACTTC	CASSQGTGSAEQYF
13	many	NA	TRBV19	TRBJ1-5	TGTGCCAGTACCGAGAGGGGTTATCAGCCCCAGCATTTT	CASTERGYQPQHF
16	NA	NA	TRBV7-9	TRBJ1-6	TGTGCCAGCAGCTTAGCGCACCTGATCGCTAATTCACCCCTCCACTTT	CASSLAHLIANSPLHF
13	NA	TRBD1	TRBV10-3	TRBJ2-7	TGTGCCATCAGCCGGGACAGAACCTACGAGCAGTACTTC	CAISRDRTYEQYF
19	NA	TRBD2	TRBV4-1	TRBJ2-1	TGCGCCAGCAGCCAAGGGGGACTAGCGGGAGGGCCTACCTACAATGAGCAGTTCTTC	CASSQGGLAGGPTYNEQFF
14	NA	TRBD2	TRBV9	TRBJ2-1	TGTGCCAGCACCTGGGGCAGCGGGAACAATGAGCAGTTCTTC	CASTWGSGNNEQFF
16	NA	NA	TRBV28	TRBJ1-1	TGTGCCAGCAGCCCCCCAGAGGGGATCAGGGACACTGAAGCTTTCTTT	CASSPPEGIRDTEAFF
14	NA	NA	TRBV4-2	TRBJ1-1	TGTGCCAGCAGCCGTGTAGACAAGGACACTGAAGCTTTCTTT	CASSRVDKDTEAFF
15	NA	TRBD2	TRBV10-3	TRBJ2-1	TGTGCCATCAGGACTAGCGGGGACGACTACAATGAGCAGTTCTTC	CAIRTSGDDYNEQFF
17	once	TRBD1	TRBV30	TRBJ1-5	TGTGCCTGGAGTCTAGACAGGGGGGGCTATAGCAATCAGCCCCAGCATTTT	CAWSLDRGGYSNQPQHF
14	NA	TRBD2	TRBV30	TRBJ2-1	TGTGCCTGGAGTGGGCTAGCGGGGGACAATGAGCAGTTCTTC	CAWSGLAGDNEQFF
13	NA	NA	TRBV18	TRBJ2-5	TGTGCCAGCTCATCGGGGGCCCAAGAGACCCAGTACTTC	CASSSGAQETQYF
15	NA	TRBD2	TRBV28	TRBJ2-1	TGTGCCAGCAGTTTTGGGTCTAGCGGGGAGAATGAGCAGTTCTTC	CASSFGSSGENEQFF
11	few	NA	TRBV20-1	TRBJ1-2	TGCAGTGCTAGACACAGGGACGGCTACACCTTC	CSARHRDGYTF
15	NA	TRBD2	TRBV4-2	TRBJ2-2	TGTGCCAGCAGCCAAGCGGGAGGACCCACCGGGGAGCTGTTTTTT	CASSQAGGPTGELFF
13	NA	NA	TRBV6-5	TRBJ1-4	TGTGCCAGCAGTGGGGGACTGGGAGAAAAACTGTTTTTT	CASSGGLGEKLFF
16	NA	NA	TRBV7-9	TRBJ2-1	TGTGCCAGCAGCTTCCCTGGGGAAGGCCCCTACAATGAGCAGTTCTTC	CASSFPGEGPYNEQFF
14	NA	NA	TRBV6-5	TRBJ1-6	TGTGCCAGCAGTCAGGCTGGATCGTATTCACCCCTCCACTTT	CASSQAGSYSPLHF
16	NA	NA	TRBV19	TRBJ2-1	TGTGCCAGTAGTATTGGGGACATTTACCTCAACAATGAGCAGTTCTTC	CASSIGDIYLNNEQFF
16	NA	NA	TRBV6-6	TRBJ1-6	TGTGCCAGCAGTTGGGGCAGGAGCTCCTATAATTCACCCCTCCACTTT	CASSWGRSSYNSPLHF
14	few	NA	TRBV14	TRBJ2-7	TGTGCCAGCAGCCAAGAGAGGGGCCTGGGAGAGCAGTACTTC	CASSQERGLGEQYF
15	NA	TRBD2	TRBV7-2	TRBJ2-2	TGTGCCAGCAGCATAGAAGCGGGAACCACCGGGGAGCTGTTTTTT	CASSIEAGTTGELFF
15	NA	NA	TRBV7-3	TRBJ1-5	TGTGCCAGCAGCCAGGATGGACTCAGCAATCAGCCCCAGCATTTT	CASSQDGLSNQPQHF
15	NA	NA	TRBV18	TRBJ2-2	TGTGCCAGCTCACCACAGGACATGAACACCGGGGAGCTGTTTTTT	CASSPQDMNTGELFF
16	NA	TRBD2	TRBV7-2	TRBJ2-7	TGTGCCAGCAGCTTAGGGGGGGGAGAGGCCTACTTGGGACAGTACTTC	CASSLGGGEAYLGQYF
15	few	TRBD2	TRBV6-4	TRBJ2-1	TGTGCCAGCAGTGCCGGGACTAGCGGCAACAATGAGCAGTTCTTC	CASSAGTSGNNEQFF